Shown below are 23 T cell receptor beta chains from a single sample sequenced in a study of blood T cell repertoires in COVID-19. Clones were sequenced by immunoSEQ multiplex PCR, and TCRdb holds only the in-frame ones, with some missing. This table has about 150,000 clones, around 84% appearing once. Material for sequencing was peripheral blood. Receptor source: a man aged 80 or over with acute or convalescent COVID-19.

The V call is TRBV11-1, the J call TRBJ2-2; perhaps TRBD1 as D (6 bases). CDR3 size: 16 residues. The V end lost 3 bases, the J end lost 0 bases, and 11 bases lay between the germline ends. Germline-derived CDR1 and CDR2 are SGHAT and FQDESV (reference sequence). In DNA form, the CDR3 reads TGTGCCAGCAGCTTCGAGCAGGGGTCGAACACCGGGGAGCTGTTTTTT. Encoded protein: CASSFEQGSNTGELFF.

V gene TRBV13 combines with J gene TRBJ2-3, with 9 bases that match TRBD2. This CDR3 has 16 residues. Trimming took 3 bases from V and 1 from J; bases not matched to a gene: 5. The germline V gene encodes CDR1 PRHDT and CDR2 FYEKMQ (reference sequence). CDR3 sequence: CASSFSGGPRTDTQYF. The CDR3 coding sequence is TGTGCCAGCAGCTTCAGCGGGGGGCCACGCACAGATACGCAGTATTTT.

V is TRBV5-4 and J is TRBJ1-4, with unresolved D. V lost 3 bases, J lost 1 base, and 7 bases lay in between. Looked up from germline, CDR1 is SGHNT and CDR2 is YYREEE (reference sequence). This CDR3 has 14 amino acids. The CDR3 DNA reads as TGTGCCAGCAGCTCCGGAGGAACTAATGAAAAACTGTTTTTT. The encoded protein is CASSSGGTNEKLFF.

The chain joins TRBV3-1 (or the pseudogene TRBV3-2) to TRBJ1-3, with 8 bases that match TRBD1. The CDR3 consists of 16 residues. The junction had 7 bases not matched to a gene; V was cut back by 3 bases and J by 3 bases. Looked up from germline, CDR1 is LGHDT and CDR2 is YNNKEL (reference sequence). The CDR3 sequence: CASSQQTGVVGNTIYF. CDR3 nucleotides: TGTGCCAGCAGCCAGCAGACAGGGGTTGTTGGAAACACCATATATTTT.

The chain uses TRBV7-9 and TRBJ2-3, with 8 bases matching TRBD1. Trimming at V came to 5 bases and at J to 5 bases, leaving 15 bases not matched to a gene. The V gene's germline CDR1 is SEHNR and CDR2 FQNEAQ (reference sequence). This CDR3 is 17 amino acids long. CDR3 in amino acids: CASSPRDRLFGGDTQYF. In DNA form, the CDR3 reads TGTGCCAGCAGCCCGCGGGACAGGCTCTTCGGGGGAGATACGCAGTATTTT.

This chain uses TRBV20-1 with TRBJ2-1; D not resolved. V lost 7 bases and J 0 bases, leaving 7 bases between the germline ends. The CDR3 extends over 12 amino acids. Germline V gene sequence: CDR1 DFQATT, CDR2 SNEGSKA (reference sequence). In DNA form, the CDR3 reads TGCAGTGTTAGTCACTCCTACAATGAGCAGTTCTTC. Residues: CSVSHSYNEQFF.

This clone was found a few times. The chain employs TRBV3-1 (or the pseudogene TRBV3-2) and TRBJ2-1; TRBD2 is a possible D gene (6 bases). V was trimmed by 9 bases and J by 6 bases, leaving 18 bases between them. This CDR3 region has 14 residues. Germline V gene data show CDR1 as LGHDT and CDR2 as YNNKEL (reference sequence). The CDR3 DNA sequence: TGTGCCAGTACACCGGGGGACCTACTCAATGAGCAGTTCTTC. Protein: CASTPGDLLNEQFF.

CDR3 sequence: CASSLSSRGTGYTF. CDR3 sequence (DNA): TGTGCCAGCAGTTTATCCTCCCGGGGGACTGGCTACACCTTC. V gene TRBV28 combines with J gene TRBJ1-2; D might be TRBD1 (5 bases). Germline lookup yields CDR1 MDHEN and CDR2 SYDVKM. The CDR3 extends over 14 amino acids. The germline V and J ends were trimmed by 1 base and 7 bases, with 13 bases remaining between them.

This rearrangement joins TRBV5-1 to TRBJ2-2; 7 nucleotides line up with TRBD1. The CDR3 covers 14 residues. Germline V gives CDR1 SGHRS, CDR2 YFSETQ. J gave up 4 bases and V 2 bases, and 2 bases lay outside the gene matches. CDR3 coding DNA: TGCGCCAGCAGCTTCCGACAGGGCACCGGGGAGCTGTTTTTT. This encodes CASSFRQGTGELFF.

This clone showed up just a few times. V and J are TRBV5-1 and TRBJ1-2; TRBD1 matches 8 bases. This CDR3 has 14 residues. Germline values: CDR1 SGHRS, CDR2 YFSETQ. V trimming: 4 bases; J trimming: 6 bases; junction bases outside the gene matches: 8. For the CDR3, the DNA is TGCGCCAGCAGCGGAGGATGGACAGGGAATGGCTACACCTTC. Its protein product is CASSGGWTGNGYTF.

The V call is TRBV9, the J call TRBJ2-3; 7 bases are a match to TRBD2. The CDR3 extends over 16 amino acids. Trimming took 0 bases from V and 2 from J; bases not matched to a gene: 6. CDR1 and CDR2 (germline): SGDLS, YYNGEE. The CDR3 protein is CASSVEAGTITDTQYF. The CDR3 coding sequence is TGTGCCAGCAGCGTAGAGGCAGGGACTATCACAGATACGCAGTATTTT.

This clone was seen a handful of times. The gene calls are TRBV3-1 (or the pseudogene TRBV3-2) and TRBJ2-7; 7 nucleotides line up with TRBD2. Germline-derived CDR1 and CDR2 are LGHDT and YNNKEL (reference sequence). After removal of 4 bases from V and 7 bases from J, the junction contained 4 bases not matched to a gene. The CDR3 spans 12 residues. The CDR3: CASSPRAGEQYF. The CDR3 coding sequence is TGTGCCAGCAGCCCTCGAGCGGGGGAGCAGTACTTC.

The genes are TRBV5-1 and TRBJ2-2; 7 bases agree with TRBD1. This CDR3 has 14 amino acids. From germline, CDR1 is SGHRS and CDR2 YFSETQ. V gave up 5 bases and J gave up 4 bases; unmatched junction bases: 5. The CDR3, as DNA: TGCGCCAGCAGGCAGCCAGGGGGCACCGGGGAGCTGTTTTTT. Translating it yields CASRQPGGTGELFF.

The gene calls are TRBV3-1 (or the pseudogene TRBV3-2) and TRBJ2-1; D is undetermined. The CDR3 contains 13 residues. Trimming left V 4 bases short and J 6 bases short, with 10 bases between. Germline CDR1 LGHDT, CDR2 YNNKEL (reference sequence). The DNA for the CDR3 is TGTGCCAGCAGCCCTTCTACGGGCAATGAGCAGTTCTTC. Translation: CASSPSTGNEQFF.

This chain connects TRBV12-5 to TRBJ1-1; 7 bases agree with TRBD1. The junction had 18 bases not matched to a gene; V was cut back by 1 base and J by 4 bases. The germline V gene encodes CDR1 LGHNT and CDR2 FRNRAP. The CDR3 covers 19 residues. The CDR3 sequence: CASGLGSTGSMVDSTEAFF. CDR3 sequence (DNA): TGTGCTAGTGGTTTGGGGTCGACAGGGAGTATGGTGGATAGCACTGAAGCTTTCTTT.

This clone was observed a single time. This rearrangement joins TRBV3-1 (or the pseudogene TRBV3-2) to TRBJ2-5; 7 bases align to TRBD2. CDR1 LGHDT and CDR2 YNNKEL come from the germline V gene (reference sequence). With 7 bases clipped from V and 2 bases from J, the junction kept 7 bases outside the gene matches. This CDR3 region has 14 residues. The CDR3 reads CASTGAGSQETQYF. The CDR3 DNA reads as TGTGCCAGCACCGGAGCGGGGTCTCAAGAGACCCAGTACTTC.

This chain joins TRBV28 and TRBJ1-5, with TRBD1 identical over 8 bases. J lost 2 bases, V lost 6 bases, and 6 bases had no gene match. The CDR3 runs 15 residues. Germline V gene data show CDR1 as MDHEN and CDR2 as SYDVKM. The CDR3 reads CASRLTGGGNQPQHF. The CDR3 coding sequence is TGTGCCAGCAGACTAACAGGGGGTGGCAATCAGCCCCAGCATTTT.

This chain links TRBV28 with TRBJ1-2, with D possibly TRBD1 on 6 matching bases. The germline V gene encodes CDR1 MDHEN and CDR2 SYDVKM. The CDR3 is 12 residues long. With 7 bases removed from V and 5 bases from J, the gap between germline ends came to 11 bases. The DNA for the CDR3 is TGTGCCAGCAACAGGGCCCCTTATGGCTACACCTTC. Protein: CASNRAPYGYTF.

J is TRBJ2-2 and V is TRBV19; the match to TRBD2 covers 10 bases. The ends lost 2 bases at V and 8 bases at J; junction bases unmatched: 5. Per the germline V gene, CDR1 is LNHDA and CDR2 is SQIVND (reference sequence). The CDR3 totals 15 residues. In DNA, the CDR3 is TGTGCCAGTAGTATAACTAGCGGGGTCTCAGGGGAGCTGTTTTTT. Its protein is CASSITSGVSGELFF.

The CDR3 DNA follows: TGTGCCACCGGGGCCGAAAGTGGCACTGAAGCTTTCTTT. This codes for CATGAESGTEAFF. The chain recombines TRBV24-1 with TRBJ1-1, with TRBD1 as a possible D gene (5 bases). Germline-derived CDR1 and CDR2 are KGHDR and SFDVKD. The CDR3 spans 13 residues. The V and J ends lost 9 bases and 4 bases respectively, with 14 bases between them.

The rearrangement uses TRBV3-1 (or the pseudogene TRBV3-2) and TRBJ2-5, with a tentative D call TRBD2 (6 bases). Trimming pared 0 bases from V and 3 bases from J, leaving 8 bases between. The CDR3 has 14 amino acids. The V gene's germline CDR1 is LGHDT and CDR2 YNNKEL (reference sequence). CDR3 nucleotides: TGTGCCAGCAGCCAAGATGGGGGGAAAGAGACCCAGTACTTC. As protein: CASSQDGGKETQYF.

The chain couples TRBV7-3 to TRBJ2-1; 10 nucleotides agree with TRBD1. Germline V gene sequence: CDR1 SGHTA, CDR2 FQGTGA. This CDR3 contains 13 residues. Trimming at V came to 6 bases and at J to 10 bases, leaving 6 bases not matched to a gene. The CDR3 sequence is CASRGDRGREQFF. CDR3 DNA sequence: TGTGCCAGCAGAGGGGACAGGGGACGCGAGCAGTTCTTC. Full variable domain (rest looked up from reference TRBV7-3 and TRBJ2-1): GAGVSQTPSNKVTEKGKYVELRCDPISGHTALYWYRQSLGQGPEFLIYFQGTGAADDSGLPNDRFFAVRPEGSVSTLKIQRTERGDSAVYLCASRGDRGREQFFGPGTRLTVL.

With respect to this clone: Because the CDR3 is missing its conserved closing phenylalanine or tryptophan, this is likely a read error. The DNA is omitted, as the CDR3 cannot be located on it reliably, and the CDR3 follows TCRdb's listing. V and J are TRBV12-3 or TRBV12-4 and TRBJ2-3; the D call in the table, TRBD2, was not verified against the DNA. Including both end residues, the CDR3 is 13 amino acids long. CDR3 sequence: CASSPGLAGAGET.